This TCR beta chain was captured by sequencing in a study of T-cell reconstitution after alpha-beta-depleted transplantation in children. Findings of the study overall: Hyperexpanded clones declined; after one year, newly produced T cells mostly supplied diversity.

V dropped 4 bases and J dropped 10; count of bases not matched to a gene: 11. This CDR3 has 13 amino acids. Per germline, CDR1 SGHRS and CDR2 YFSETQ. As to this clonotype: As yet, its antigen is unknown. This may stem from a read error, because a much larger clone lies one nucleotide away.

Preparation of the TCRbeta library used unique molecular identifiers. TCRdb fed the PCR reads into MiXCR, producing one record per CDR3 protein. Among approximately 500,000 distinct CDR3 sequences listed, approximately 10% were seen once. The sequence came from a child aged 2-15 years with inherited bone marrow failure, due to receive a stem cell transplant. The sample consisted of PBMCs, taken before TCRalphabeta/CD19-depleted stem cell transplant. The V and J genes are TRBV5-1 and TRBJ2-7; 7 nucleotides agree with TRBD1. The CDR3 protein is CASSPSNRGDQYF. CDR3 coding DNA: TGCGCCAGCAGCCCGTCGAACAGGGGCGACCAGTACTTC. Complete variable domain (other parts from reference TRBV5-1 and TRBJ2-7): KAGVTQTPRYLIKTRGQQVTLSCSPISGHRSVSWYQQTPGQGLQFLFEYFSETQRNKGNFPGRFSGRQFSNSRSEMNVSTLELGDSALYLCASSPSNRGDQYFGPGTRLTVT.